The 3 T cell receptor beta chains presented below share a single source sample, sequenced in a study of graft-versus-host responses after intestinal transplantation. No antigen is known for these receptors. Profiled with immunoSEQ multiplex PCR; TCRdb holds only in-frame clones, not every one. The sample lists 55,000 to 75,000 clones; approximately 87% were seen once. The material sequenced was unstimulated CD4+ T cells sorted from spleen or lymph node cells, taken before transplant. Receptors originate from a human donor who was the organ donor for an intestinal transplant.

The V call is TRBV7-8, the J call TRBJ1-5; D perhaps matches TRBD1 (5 bases). This CDR3 comprises 16 residues. Trimming took off 6 bases at V and 2 bases at J, with 17 bases between the two ends. Germline assignment: CDR1 SGHVS and CDR2 FQNEAQ. The CDR3 spells CASSFLPGKGNQPQHF. CDR3 nucleotides: TGTGCCAGCAGTTTTCTTCCAGGGAAGGGCAATCAGCCCCAGCATTTT.

This clone turned up a few times. This chain uses TRBV4-3 with TRBJ2-1; no reliable D call. The V and J ends lost 1 base and 10 bases respectively, with 11 bases between them. This CDR3 has 13 amino acids. Per germline, CDR1 LGHNA and CDR2 YSLEER. CDR3 nucleotide sequence: TGCGCCAGCAGCCAAGGGCTTGCCGGGGAGCAGTTCTTC. The encoded protein is CASSQGLAGEQFF.

The CDR3 DNA is TGCGCCAGCAGCTTAGGTTCAGGCAAGGGGGGCTACACCTTC. Translation: CASSLGSGKGGYTF. The chain carries TRBV5-1 and TRBJ1-2; weak D call: TRBD1 (5 bases). The CDR3 covers 14 residues. V shed 2 bases and J shed 8 bases, with 16 bases lying between them. Germline CDR1 reads SGHRS; CDR2 reads YFSETQ. Full variable domain (rest looked up from reference TRBV5-1 and TRBJ1-2): KAGVTQTPRYLIKTRGQQVTLSCSPISGHRSVSWYQQTPGQGLQFLFEYFSETQRNKGNFPGRFSGRQFSNSRSEMNVSTLELGDSALYLCASSLGSGKGGYTFGSGTRLTVV.